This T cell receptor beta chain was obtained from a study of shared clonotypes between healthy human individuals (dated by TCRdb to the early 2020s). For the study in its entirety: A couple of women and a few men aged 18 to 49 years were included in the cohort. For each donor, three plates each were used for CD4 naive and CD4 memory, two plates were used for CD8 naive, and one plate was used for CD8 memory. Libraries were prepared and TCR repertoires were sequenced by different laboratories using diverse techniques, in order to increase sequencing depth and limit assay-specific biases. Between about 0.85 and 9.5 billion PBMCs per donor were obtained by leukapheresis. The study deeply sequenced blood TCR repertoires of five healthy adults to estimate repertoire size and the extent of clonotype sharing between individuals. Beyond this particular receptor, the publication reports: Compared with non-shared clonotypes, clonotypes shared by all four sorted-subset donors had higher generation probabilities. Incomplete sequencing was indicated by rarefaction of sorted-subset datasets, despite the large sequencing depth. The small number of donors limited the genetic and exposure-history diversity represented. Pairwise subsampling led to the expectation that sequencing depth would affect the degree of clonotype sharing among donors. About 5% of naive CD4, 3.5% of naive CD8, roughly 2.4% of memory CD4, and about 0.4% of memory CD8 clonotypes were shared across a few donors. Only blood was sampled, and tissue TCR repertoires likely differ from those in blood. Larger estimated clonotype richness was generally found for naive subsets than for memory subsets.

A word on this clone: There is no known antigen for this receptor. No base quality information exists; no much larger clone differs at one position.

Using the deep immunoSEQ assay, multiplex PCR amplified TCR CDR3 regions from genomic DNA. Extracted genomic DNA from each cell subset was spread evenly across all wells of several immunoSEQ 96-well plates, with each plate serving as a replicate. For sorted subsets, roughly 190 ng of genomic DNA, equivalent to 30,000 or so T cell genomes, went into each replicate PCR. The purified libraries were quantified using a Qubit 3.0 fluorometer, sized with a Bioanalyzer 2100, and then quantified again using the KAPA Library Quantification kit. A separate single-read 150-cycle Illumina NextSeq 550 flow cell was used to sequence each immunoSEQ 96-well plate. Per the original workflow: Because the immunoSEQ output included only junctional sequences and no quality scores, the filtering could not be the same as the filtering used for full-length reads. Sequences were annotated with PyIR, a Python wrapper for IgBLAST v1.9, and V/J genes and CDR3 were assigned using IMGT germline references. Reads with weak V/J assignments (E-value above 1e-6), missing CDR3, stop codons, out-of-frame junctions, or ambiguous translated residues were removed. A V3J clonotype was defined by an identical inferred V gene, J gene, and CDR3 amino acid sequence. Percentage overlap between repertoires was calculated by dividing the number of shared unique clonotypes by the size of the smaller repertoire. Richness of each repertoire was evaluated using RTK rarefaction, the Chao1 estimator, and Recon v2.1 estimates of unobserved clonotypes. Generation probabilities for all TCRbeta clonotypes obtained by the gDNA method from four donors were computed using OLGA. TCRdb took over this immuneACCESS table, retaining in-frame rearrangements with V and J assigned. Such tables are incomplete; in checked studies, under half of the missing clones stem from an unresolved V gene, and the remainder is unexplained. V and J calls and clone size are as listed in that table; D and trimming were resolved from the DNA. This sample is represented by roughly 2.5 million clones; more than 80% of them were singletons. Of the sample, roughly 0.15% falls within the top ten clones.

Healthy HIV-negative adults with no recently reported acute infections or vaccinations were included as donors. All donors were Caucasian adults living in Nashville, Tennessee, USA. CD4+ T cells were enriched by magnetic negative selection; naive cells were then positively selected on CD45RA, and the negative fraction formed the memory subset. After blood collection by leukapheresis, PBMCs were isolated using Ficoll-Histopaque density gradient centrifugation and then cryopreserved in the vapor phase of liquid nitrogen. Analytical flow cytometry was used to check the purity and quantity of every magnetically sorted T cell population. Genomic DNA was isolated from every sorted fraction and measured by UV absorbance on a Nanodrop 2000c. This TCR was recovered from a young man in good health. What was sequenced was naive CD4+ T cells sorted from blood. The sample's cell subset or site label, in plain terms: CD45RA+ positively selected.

CDR3 sequence: CASSRAFSNQPQHF. In nucleotides, the sequence is TGTGCCAGCAGCAGGGCCTTTAGCAATCAGCCCCAGCATTTT. The sequence joins TRBV6-5 to TRBJ1-5; a tentative D match to TRBD1 spans 5 bases. For CDR1 and CDR2, the germline V gene lists MNHEY and SVGAGI. Trimming at the junction amounts to 6 bases on V and 0 bases on J, and the germline ends lie 9 bases apart. CDR3 length: 14 amino acids, cysteine to phenylalanine. Solely the CDR3 DNA is kept, with 42 bases framed from the first base.